These 29 T cell receptor beta chains originate from one sample sequenced in a study of blood T cell repertoires in COVID-19. Here immunoSEQ multiplex PCR was the method, and the copy in TCRdb shows in-frame clones only, minus some. Of 120,000 to 150,000 clones listed, 85% are singletons. The sequenced sample was peripheral blood. The receptor set was obtained from a man aged 50 to 60 with acute or convalescent COVID-19.

This rearrangement joins TRBV24-1 to TRBJ2-3; 7 nucleotides line up with TRBD2. V was clipped by 6 bases and J by 0 bases; unmatched bases: 2. This CDR3 spans 14 amino acids. The germline gives CDR1 KGHDR, CDR2 SFDVKD. For the CDR3, the DNA is TGTGCCACCAGTCTAGCGGCTAGCACAGATACGCAGTATTTT. Residues: CATSLAASTDTQYF.

The J gene is TRBJ2-5, the V gene TRBV11-2, with no clear D. Germline assignment: CDR1 SGHAT and CDR2 FQNNGV. The CDR3 totals 13 residues. The V end lost 5 bases, the J end lost 3 bases, and 10 bases lay between the germline ends. CDR3 in amino acids: CASSLAVKETQYF. For the CDR3, the DNA is TGTGCCAGCAGCCTCGCGGTAAAAGAGACCCAGTACTTC.

The chain employs TRBV7-9 and TRBJ2-1; 7 bases agree with TRBD2. This CDR3 is built from 16 residues. Germline loops: CDR1 SEHNR, CDR2 FQNEAQ (reference sequence). V was pared by 5 bases and J by 0 bases, with 7 bases of the junction left unmatched. CDR3 sequence reads: CASSTVGGSSYNEQFF. CDR3 nucleotides: TGTGCCAGCAGCACCGTCGGCGGGAGCTCCTACAATGAGCAGTTCTTC.

The chain recombines TRBV10-1 with TRBJ2-3; maybe TRBD1 (6 bases). The germline gives CDR1 WNHNN, CDR2 SYGVQD (reference sequence). Trimming stripped 3 bases from V and 5 bases from J, with 12 bases between. The CDR3 has 14 residues. Here the CDR3 reads CASSDQGLGDTQYF. In DNA, the CDR3 is TGCGCCAGCAGTGATCAGGGGTTAGGAGATACGCAGTATTTT.

The chain uses TRBV11-1 and TRBJ2-3; a weak D match, TRBD2 (6 bases). This CDR3 has 16 amino acids. V gave up 1 base and J gave up 9 bases, with 20 bases separating them. Germline V gene data show CDR1 as SGHAT and CDR2 as FQDESV (reference sequence). In DNA form, the CDR3 reads TGTGCCAGCAGCTTAGTCGTTAGCGGCACCCAAGGAACGCAGTATTTT. Translation gives CASSLVVSGTQGTQYF. Looking up the rest from reference TRBV11-1 and TRBJ2-3 gives the full variable domain: EAEVAQSPRYKITEKSQAVAFWCDPISGHATLYWYRQILGQGPELLVQFQDESVVDDSQLPKDRFSAERLKGVDSTLKIQPAELGDSAMYLCASSLVVSGTQGTQYFGPGTRLTVL.

The chain links TRBV3-1 (or the pseudogene TRBV3-2) to TRBJ1-2; 7 positions match TRBD1. There are 16 residues in the CDR3. The germline V gene has CDR1 LGHDT and CDR2 YNNKEL (reference sequence). V lost 2 bases and J lost 0; bases outside the gene matches: 6. The CDR3 sequence is CASSQPIGQANYGYTF. The CDR3 region has the DNA TGTGCCAGCAGCCAACCTATCGGACAGGCTAACTATGGCTACACCTTC.

The chain has TRBV4-2 and TRBJ2-1, with TRBD2 as a possible D gene (6 bases). Germline values: CDR1 LGHNA, CDR2 YNFKEQ. Trimming stripped 4 bases from V and 6 bases from J, with 10 bases between. This CDR3 region has 13 residues. CDR3 sequence reads: CASSLMGGNEQFF. CDR3 nucleotide sequence: TGTGCCAGCAGCCTGATGGGGGGCAATGAGCAGTTCTTC.

The chain couples TRBV5-1 to TRBJ2-5; TRBD2 matches at 7 bases. The CDR3 length is 15 residues. After removal of 0 bases from V and 7 bases from J, the junction contained 9 bases not matched to a gene. Germline CDR1 SGHRS, CDR2 YFSETQ. The CDR3 DNA reads as TGCGCCAGCAGCTTGGAGGCTAGCGGATCCTGGACCCAGTACTTC. It translates to CASSLEASGSWTQYF. Full variable domain (remainder filled in from reference TRBV5-1 and TRBJ2-5): KAGVTQTPRYLIKTRGQQVTLSCSPISGHRSVSWYQQTPGQGLQFLFEYFSETQRNKGNFPGRFSGRQFSNSRSEMNVSTLELGDSALYLCASSLEASGSWTQYFGPGTRLLVL.

The chain is built from TRBV6-2 or TRBV6-3 and TRBJ1-1, with no clear D. In germline, CDR1 is MNHEY, CDR2 SVGEGT. This CDR3 is built from 12 residues. Trimming took off 2 bases at V and 4 bases at J, with 5 bases between the two ends. CDR3 amino acids: CASSYPSTEAFF. In DNA, the CDR3 is TGTGCCAGCAGTTACCCGAGCACTGAAGCTTTCTTT.

The chain has TRBV2 and TRBJ1-3; 7 bases are a match to TRBD1. V lost 7 bases and J lost 4; bases outside the gene matches: 16. CDR3 length: 17 residues. From germline, CDR1 is SNHLY and CDR2 FYNNEI. CDR3 region: CASTRERGQGSGNTIYF. The CDR3 region has the DNA TGTGCCAGCACCCGAGAAAGGGGGCAGGGGTCCGGAAACACCATATATTTT.

The chain combines TRBV30 with TRBJ2-1; D may be TRBD2 (6 bases). Germline values: CDR1 GTSNPN, CDR2 SVGIG (reference sequence). This CDR3 comprises 15 residues. The V gene lost 0 bases and the J gene lost 6 bases, with 15 bases spanning the gap. The CDR3 region has the DNA TGTGCCTGGAGTGTAGGTGTAGCGGAGACCAATGAGCAGTTCTTC. It specifies CAWSVGVAETNEQFF.

The chain employs TRBV7-9 and TRBJ1-3; 8 nucleotides match TRBD1. This CDR3 is built from 17 residues. With 5 bases clipped from V and 1 base from J, the junction kept 10 bases outside the gene matches. CDR1 is SEHNR, CDR2 FQNEAQ, per germline (reference sequence). Here the CDR3 reads CASSRGQAVESGNTIYF. For the CDR3, the DNA is TGTGCCAGCAGCCGGGGACAGGCGGTAGAGTCTGGAAACACCATATATTTT.

The chain joins TRBV15 to TRBJ2-1, with 10 bases aligning to TRBD2. Germline V gives CDR1 LNHNV, CDR2 YYDKDF (reference sequence). The CDR3 sequence is 19 residues long. Trimming took 5 bases from V and 0 from J; bases not matched to a gene: 13. CDR3 loop: CATSPRGTSGESSYNEQFF. The CDR3 DNA reads as TGTGCCACCAGCCCCCGAGGAACTAGCGGGGAGAGCTCCTACAATGAGCAGTTCTTC. Full variable domain (rest looked up from reference TRBV15 and TRBJ2-1): DAMVIQNPRYQVTQFGKPVTLSCSQTLNHNVMYWYQQKSSQAPKLLFHYYDKDFNNEADTPDNFQSRRPNTSFCFLDIRSPGLGDTAMYLCATSPRGTSGESSYNEQFFGPGTRLTVL.

J is TRBJ1-2 and V is TRBV7-6; perhaps TRBD1 as D (6 bases). This CDR3 has 15 residues. Germline CDR1 and CDR2: SGHVS and FNYEAQ. V lost 5 bases to trimming and J lost 0 bases, with 13 bases between them. CDR3 nucleotides: TGTGCCAGCAGCAACCCAGGGGTATCTAACTATGGCTACACCTTC. Amino acids: CASSNPGVSNYGYTF.

The chain joins TRBV3-1 (or the pseudogene TRBV3-2) to TRBJ2-1; maybe TRBD2 (6 bases). The V and J ends lost 4 bases and 2 bases respectively, with 9 bases between them. The CDR3 length is 14 residues. The germline CDR1 and CDR2 sequences are LGHDT and YNNKEL (reference sequence). As DNA, the CDR3 is TGTGCCAGCAGCCTCGGGGGAACCTACAATGAGCAGTTCTTC. It encodes CASSLGGTYNEQFF.

The rearrangement uses TRBV5-1 and TRBJ1-1, with D hard to call. This CDR3 region has 13 residues. Germline assignment: CDR1 SGHRS and CDR2 YFSETQ. Trimming cost V 2 bases and J 0 bases, with 5 bases left between them. CDR3 nucleotide sequence: TGCGCCAGCAGCTTCAGATTGAACACTGAAGCTTTCTTT. As protein: CASSFRLNTEAFF.

V usage is TRBV21-1 and J usage is TRBJ1-5; the table names TRBD1, a call not compared with the DNA. TRBV21-1 has pseudogene status. This CDR3 is 18 amino acids long. The DNA of the CDR3 is TGTGCCAGCAGCCAACGACGGACAGGGGAAGTTAGCAATCAGCCCCAGCATTTT. Encoded protein: CASSQRRTGEVSNQPQHF.

Notes on this clone: One end of the junction does not line up with germline, which may come from a read error. This chain joins TRBV5-4 and TRBJ1-2; D call uncertain. The CDR3 is made up of 14 amino acids. Germline V gene sequence: CDR1 SGHNT, CDR2 YYREEE (reference sequence). Here the CDR3 DNA reads TGTGCCAGCACCTTGGGAGGCCCCAACGGGGGCTACACCTTC. Amino acids: CASTLGGPNGGYTF.

J is TRBJ1-4 and V is TRBV4-2; TRBD1 aligns across 10 bases. The J segment lost 8 bases and the V segment lost 6 bases, leaving 6 bases of the junction unmatched. This CDR3 region has 14 residues. Germline values: CDR1 LGHNA, CDR2 YNFKEQ. The CDR3 bases are TGTGCCAGCAGAGTCCGGGACAGGGGCGAAAAACTGTTTTTT. Its translation: CASRVRDRGEKLFF.

The chain couples TRBV7-2 to TRBJ1-3; D not resolved. Per germline, CDR1 SGHTA and CDR2 FQGNSA. V lost 0 bases and J lost 0, with 6 bases in between. The CDR3 is 15 amino acids. In nucleotides, the CDR3 is TGTGCCAGCAGCTTAGCGAGTTTCTCTGGAAACACCATATATTTT. It codes for CASSLASFSGNTIYF.

The chain links TRBV10-3 to TRBJ2-7, with TRBD2 matching over 9 bases. Germline loops: CDR1 ENHRY, CDR2 SYGVKD. V trimming: 6 bases; J trimming: 3 bases; junction bases outside the gene matches: 6. The CDR3 is 14 residues long. As DNA, the CDR3 is TGTGCCATCAGACCTAGCGGGAACCTCTACGAGCAGTACTTC. Amino acids: CAIRPSGNLYEQYF.

The J gene is TRBJ2-1, the V gene TRBV11-2; D is undetermined. The germline V gene has CDR1 SGHAT and CDR2 FQNNGV. The V and J ends lost 0 bases and 7 bases respectively, with 13 bases between them. CDR3 size: 15 residues. The CDR3 DNA reads TGTGCCAGCAGCTTAGATCTAACGGTATCAAATGAGCAGTTCTTC. This encodes CASSLDLTVSNEQFF.

The CDR3, as DNA: TGTGCCAGCAGTGCGACAGGGCGAAACTACGAGCAGTACTTC. This translates into CASSATGRNYEQYF. The chain employs TRBV25-1 and TRBJ2-7; 7 positions match TRBD1. Looked up from germline, CDR1 is MGHDK and CDR2 is SYGVNS. V was pared by 4 bases and J by 3 bases, with 6 bases of the junction left unmatched. This CDR3 contains 14 residues.

The chain couples TRBV15 to TRBJ2-5; the match to TRBD2 covers 7 bases. CDR1 is LNHNV and CDR2 is YYDKDF in the germline V gene (reference sequence). This CDR3 has 18 amino acids. Trimming cost V 0 bases and J 2 bases; bases outside gene matches: 12. Here the CDR3 DNA reads TGTGCCACCAGCAGAGATCCTCGTAACGGGGGGAATCAAGAGACCCAGTACTTC. It is translated as CATSRDPRNGGNQETQYF.

The DNA for the CDR3 is TGTGCCAGCAGCAGGGGGCTTCAAGAGACCCAGTACTTC. This translates into CASSRGLQETQYF. This rearrangement joins TRBV14 to TRBJ2-5, with 7 bases aligning to TRBD1. CDR3 length: 13 amino acids. Germline values: CDR1 SGHDN, CDR2 FVKESK. V lost 5 bases and J lost 2; bases outside the gene matches: 2.

This clone has just a few counts. This rearrangement joins TRBV18 to TRBJ2-3, with 10 bases aligning to TRBD2. V lost 2 bases and J lost 2; bases outside the gene matches: 4. CDR1 and CDR2 from the germline V gene are KGHSH and LQKENI. CDR3 size: 16 residues. The CDR3 here is CASSPNLAGATDTQYF. CDR3 DNA: TGTGCCAGCTCACCAAATCTAGCGGGAGCCACAGATACGCAGTATTTT. Full variable domain (remainder filled in from reference TRBV18 and TRBJ2-3): NAGVMQNPRHLVRRRGQEARLRCSPMKGHSHVYWYRQLPEEGLKFMVYLQKENIIDESGMPKERFSAEFPKEGPSILRIQQVVRGDSAAYFCASSPNLAGATDTQYFGPGTRLTVL.

The chain couples TRBV6-6 to TRBJ1-3, with D possibly being TRBD1 (6 bases). The CDR3 contains 15 residues. The germline gives CDR1 MNHNY, CDR2 SVGAGI (reference sequence). The ends were cut back, 2 bases at V and 3 bases at J, with 11 bases in the middle. CDR3 nucleotide sequence: TGTGCCAGCAGTTACAGTCCAGGGGTTGGAAACACCATATATTTT. Its protein product is CASSYSPGVGNTIYF.

The genes are TRBV5-1 and TRBJ1-2; 7 bases align to TRBD1. The germline V gene has CDR1 SGHRS and CDR2 YFSETQ. Germline trimming cut 4 bases from V and 6 bases from J; bases unmatched to any gene: 18. The CDR3 covers 17 residues. DNA of the CDR3: TGCGCCAGCAGCCCTAGCCTGACAGGGAAGGGTTTGAATGGCTACACCTTC. Its protein is CASSPSLTGKGLNGYTF.

This clone occurred once. The CDR3 spells CASSYFGADTQYF. The CDR3 DNA reads TGTGCCAGCAGTTACTTCGGAGCAGATACGCAGTATTTT. The genes are TRBV6-5 and TRBJ2-3; no definite D call. The germline V and J ends were trimmed by 1 base and 4 bases, with 6 bases remaining between them. Germline assignment: CDR1 MNHEY and CDR2 SVGAGI. This CDR3 is 13 amino acids long.